The entry below describes one T cell receptor beta chain. The data were taken from a study of blood T cell repertoires in COVID-19. In the original workflow: Reference gene primer amplification in the assay estimated nucleated cell counts. Generated by immunoSEQ multiplex PCR, the TCRdb table keeps only in-frame clones and is missing some. V and J calls and clone size follow that table, whereas D and trimming were derived from the DNA. The data contain approximately 150,000 clones, less than 85% of them singletons. Germline values: CDR1 MDHEN, CDR2 SYDVKM. The CDR3 consists of 15 residues. V shed 3 bases, J shed 4 bases, and the junction held 5 bases outside the gene matches.

The chain has TRBV28 and TRBJ1-1, with 10 positions matching TRBD1. This clonotype originated in a woman in her fifties or sixties with COVID-19, enrolled during active disease. Sequencing was done on a sample of peripheral blood. CDR3 sequence reads: CASSLETGGGTEAFF. Here the CDR3 DNA reads TGTGCCAGCAGTTTGGAGACAGGGGGCGGCACTGAAGCTTTCTTT. Using reference TRBV28 and TRBJ1-1 for the parts outside the CDR3, the full variable domain is DVKVTQSSRYLVKRTGEKVFLECVQDMDHENMFWYRQDPGLGLRLIYFSYDVKMKEKGDIPEGYSVSREKKERFSLILESASTNQTSMYLCASSLETGGGTEAFFGQGTRLTVV.